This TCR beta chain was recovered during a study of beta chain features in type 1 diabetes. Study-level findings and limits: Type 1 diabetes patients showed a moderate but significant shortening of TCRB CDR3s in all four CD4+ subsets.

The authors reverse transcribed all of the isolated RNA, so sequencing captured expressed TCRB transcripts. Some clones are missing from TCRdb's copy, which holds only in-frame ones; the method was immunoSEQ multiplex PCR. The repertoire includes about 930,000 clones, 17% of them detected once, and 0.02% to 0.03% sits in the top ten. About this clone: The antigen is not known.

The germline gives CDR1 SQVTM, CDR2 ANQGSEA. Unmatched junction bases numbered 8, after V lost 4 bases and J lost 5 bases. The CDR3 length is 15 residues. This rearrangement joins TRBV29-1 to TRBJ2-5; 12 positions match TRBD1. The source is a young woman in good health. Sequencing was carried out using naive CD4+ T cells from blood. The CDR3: CSVGGGTGGFETQYF. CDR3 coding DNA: TGCAGCGTTGGAGGAGGGACAGGGGGCTTTGAGACCCAGTACTTC. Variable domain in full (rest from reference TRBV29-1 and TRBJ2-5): SAVISQKPSRDICQRGTSLTIQCQVDSQVTMMFWYRQQPGQSLTLIATANQGSEATYESGFVIDKFPISRPNLTFSTLTVSNMSPEDSSIYLCSVGGGTGGFETQYFGPGTRLLVL.